One and the same sample provided the 23 T cell receptor beta chains below, sequenced in a study of cytomegalovirus exposure and HLA in healthy donors. Amplification used 60 Vbeta primers and 13 Jbeta primers. Libraries were prepared by immunoSEQ multiplex PCR; TCRdb keeps only in-frame clonotypes and omits some of them. The sample records 150,000 to 170,000 clones, around 81% being singletons. Sequencing was performed on PBMCs. These receptors came from a woman aged 40 to 50 in good health and CMV-seropositive.

The chain links TRBV10-2 to TRBJ1-3; 12 bases fit TRBD1. Germline CDR1 is WSHSY and CDR2 is SAAADI. This CDR3 contains 16 residues. Unmatched junction bases numbered 3, after V lost 2 bases and J lost 4 bases. CDR3 protein: CASSEGTGGAGNTIYF. CDR3 sequence (DNA): TGCGCCAGCAGTGAGGGGACAGGGGGCGCCGGAAACACCATATATTTT.

The chain carries TRBV27 and TRBJ2-1, with 7 bases identical to TRBD1. The CDR3 covers 13 residues. Germline V gene data show CDR1 as MNHEY and CDR2 as SMNVEV (reference sequence). J was trimmed by 7 bases and V by 8 bases; bases with no gene match: 8. The CDR3 DNA follows: TGTGCCAGCGGACACAGGGGCCGGAATGAGCAGTTCTTC. Encoded protein: CASGHRGRNEQFF.

To note about this clone: The sample carries other DNA sequences with the same CDR3. This rearrangement joins TRBV5-1 to TRBJ2-3; TRBD2 is a possible D gene (5 bases). The germline V and J ends were trimmed by 2 bases and 2 bases, with 9 bases remaining between them. This CDR3 has 14 amino acids. CDR1 SGHRS and CDR2 YFSETQ come from the germline V gene. In DNA form, the CDR3 reads TGCGCCAGCAGCTTAGAGCGGACCACAGATACGCAGTATTTT. The encoded protein is CASSLERTTDTQYF.

Here the CDR3 DNA reads TGCGCCAGCAGCCGGGCGGGGGAAGGGACTGAAGCTTTCTTT. Its protein product is CASSRAGEGTEAFF. The genes are TRBV5-1 and TRBJ1-1, with D maybe TRBD1 (5 bases). The CDR3 totals 14 residues. The V gene's germline CDR1 is SGHRS and CDR2 YFSETQ. The V gene lost 4 bases and the J gene lost 5 bases, with 15 bases spanning the gap.

This clone has a single count. The chain uses TRBV9 and TRBJ2-3; 7 positions match TRBD2. The CDR3 has 15 amino acids. V gave up 4 bases and J gave up 3 bases; unmatched junction bases: 8. The germline V gene encodes CDR1 SGDLS and CDR2 YYNGEE. The CDR3 loop is CASSPLLRETDTQYF. The CDR3 DNA reads as TGTGCCAGCAGCCCCCTTTTGCGGGAGACAGATACGCAGTATTTT.

This sequence joins TRBV18 and TRBJ2-1; TRBD1 might be the D (5 bases). The CDR3 is 17 amino acids. The V end lost 0 bases, the J end lost 3 bases, and 15 bases lay between the germline ends. The germline CDR1 and CDR2 sequences are KGHSH and LQKENI. The CDR3 here is CASSPPSRATYYNEQFF. In DNA, the CDR3 is TGTGCCAGCTCACCACCGAGCAGGGCCACTTACTACAATGAGCAGTTCTTC. Filled out from reference TRBV18 and TRBJ2-1, the complete variable domain reads NAGVMQNPRHLVRRRGQEARLRCSPMKGHSHVYWYRQLPEEGLKFMVYLQKENIIDESGMPKERFSAEFPKEGPSILRIQQVVRGDSAAYFCASSPPSRATYYNEQFFGPGTRLTVL.

This rearrangement joins TRBV19 to TRBJ2-5; 12 nucleotides align to TRBD2. The assigned J gene may be wrong: the sequence end matches TRBJ2-7 better. The germline V gene has CDR1 LNHDA and CDR2 SQIVND (reference sequence). CDR3 length equals 15 residues. The CDR3 reads CASRALAGGSYEQYF. In DNA, the CDR3 is TGTGCCAGTAGAGCACTAGCGGGAGGTTCCTACGAGCAGTACTTC.

The chain couples TRBV28 to TRBJ1-4; D is unclear. Germline lookup yields CDR1 MDHEN and CDR2 SYDVKM. Between the trimmed V and J ends, which lost 5 bases and 8 bases, there was a span of 15 bases. The CDR3 is made up of 14 amino acids. CDR3 DNA: TGTGCCAGCAGTCGGGGTGGTGGCGCGGAAAAACTGTTTTTT. Amino acids: CASSRGGGAEKLFF.

The rearrangement uses TRBV5-1 and TRBJ1-1, with 7 bases aligning to TRBD1. CDR3 length: 14 residues. Unmatched junction bases numbered 1, after V lost 2 bases and J lost 0 bases. Germline CDR1 reads SGHRS; CDR2 reads YFSETQ. CDR3 nucleotides: TGCGCCAGCAGCTTAACAGGGGTGAACACTGAAGCTTTCTTT. It yields the protein CASSLTGVNTEAFF.

The chain carries TRBV6-1 and TRBJ1-2; no clear D. Germline loops: CDR1 MNHNS, CDR2 SASEGT. The CDR3 loop spans 13 amino acids. V lost 4 bases and J 3 bases, leaving 9 bases between the germline ends. CDR3 amino acids: CASSVGEHYGYTF. The CDR3 coding sequence is TGTGCCAGCAGTGTGGGAGAGCACTATGGCTACACCTTC.

V is TRBV5-4 and J is TRBJ2-3, with 9 bases that match TRBD2. Germline values: CDR1 SGHNT, CDR2 YYREEE (reference sequence). This CDR3 spans 16 amino acids. V was clipped by 0 bases and J by 4 bases; unmatched bases: 6. For the CDR3, the DNA is TGTGCCAGCAGCTTGGCGGCGGGAGGGGCCCCAGATACGCAGTATTTT. Residues: CASSLAAGGAPDTQYF.

The chain links TRBV29-1 to TRBJ1-3; no definite D call. There are 12 residues in the CDR3. V shed 3 bases and J shed 0 bases, with 3 bases lying between them. Germline V gene data show CDR1 as SQVTM and CDR2 as ANQGSEA. The CDR3 region is CSVESSGNTIYF. In DNA, the CDR3 is TGCAGCGTTGAGAGCTCTGGAAACACCATATATTTT.

V and J are TRBV19 and TRBJ2-7; TRBD1 agrees at 7 bases. J was trimmed by 3 bases and V by 5 bases; bases with no gene match: 4. Germline assignment: CDR1 LNHDA and CDR2 SQIVND (reference sequence). CDR3 length: 13 residues. The CDR3: CASSDRENYEQYF. CDR3 DNA sequence: TGTGCCAGTAGTGACAGGGAGAACTACGAGCAGTACTTC.

The chain uses TRBV27 and TRBJ1-1, with 9 bases identical to TRBD1. The V gene end was trimmed by 4 bases and the J gene end by 1 base; junction bases not matched to a gene: 4. CDR3 size: 15 residues. Germline V gene lookup returns CDR1 MNHEY and CDR2 SMNVEV (reference sequence). The DNA for the CDR3 is TGTGCCAGCAGTTCCGGGACAGGGAAGAACACTGAAGCTTTCTTT. This codes for CASSSGTGKNTEAFF.

This clone was counted a single time. The identical CDR3 is also encoded by other nucleotide sequences in the sample. The chain joins TRBV6-5 to TRBJ1-5; TRBD1 agrees at 9 bases. V lost 0 bases and J lost 5; bases outside the gene matches: 2. The CDR3 is made up of 15 amino acids. The germline gives CDR1 MNHEY, CDR2 SVGAGI. CDR3 nucleotides: TGTGCCAGCAGTTACTCCTGGACAGGGGATCAGCCCCAGCATTTT. It translates to CASSYSWTGDQPQHF.

The V call is TRBV5-1, the J call TRBJ2-1; TRBD1 is a possible D gene (6 bases). Trimming shortened V by 3 bases and J by 1 base, and 14 bases separated the two germline ends. This CDR3 has 16 residues. Germline lookup yields CDR1 SGHRS and CDR2 YFSETQ. The CDR3 protein is CASSWGRTASYNEQFF. The CDR3 region has the DNA TGCGCCAGCAGCTGGGGTCGGACAGCTTCCTACAATGAGCAGTTCTTC.

The J gene is TRBJ2-3, the V gene TRBV11-2, with 8 bases aligning to TRBD1. The CDR3 is made up of 16 amino acids. Germline CDR1 reads SGHAT; CDR2 reads FQNNGV. Trimming removed 5 bases from V and 1 base from J; junction bases left unmatched: 8. CDR3 region: CASSVRQGMGTDTQYF. The CDR3 DNA is TGTGCCAGCAGCGTACGACAGGGGATGGGCACAGATACGCAGTATTTT.

The chain carries TRBV6-1 and TRBJ1-6; 9 positions match TRBD1. The CDR3 has 16 residues. The ends lost 3 bases at V and 7 bases at J; junction bases unmatched: 7. CDR1 is MNHNS, CDR2 SASEGT, per germline. CDR3 amino acids: CASSDMTGTGNSPLHF. The CDR3 DNA sequence: TGTGCCAGCAGTGATATGACCGGGACAGGGAATTCACCCCTCCACTTT.

This clone has just a few counts. The chain has TRBV27 and TRBJ2-2, with D perhaps TRBD2 (6 bases). V was clipped by 0 bases and J by 4 bases, with 12 bases between them. The CDR3 is made up of 16 amino acids. CDR1 and CDR2 (germline): MNHEY, SMNVEV (reference sequence). The CDR3 protein is CASSLSVTGVTGELFF. Here the CDR3 DNA reads TGTGCCAGCAGTTTATCCGTAACGGGAGTCACCGGGGAGCTGTTTTTT.

This clone was recorded once. J is TRBJ2-7 and V is TRBV5-6; a possible D gene is TRBD2 (5 bases). Trimming stripped 2 bases from V and 1 base from J, with 10 bases between. The CDR3 is 14 residues long. Germline CDR1 SGHDT, CDR2 YYEEEE. CDR3 protein: CASSFVGRSYEQYF. The CDR3 DNA sequence: TGTGCCAGCAGCTTTGTTGGGAGATCCTACGAGCAGTACTTC.

This chain's CDR3 is CASSRDVTGFSYGYTF. CDR3 DNA sequence: TGCGCCAGCAGCCGAGATGTAACCGGGTTCAGCTATGGCTACACCTTC. This chain joins TRBV5-1 and TRBJ1-2; no clear D gene. The germline gives CDR1 SGHRS, CDR2 YFSETQ. V lost 4 bases and J 4 bases, leaving 20 bases between the germline ends. There are 16 residues in the CDR3.

This chain uses TRBV2 with TRBJ2-2; 7 bases are shared with TRBD1. Trimming removed 5 bases from V and 0 bases from J; junction bases left unmatched: 3. Germline loops: CDR1 SNHLY, CDR2 FYNNEI. The CDR3 is made up of 15 amino acids. The CDR3, as DNA: TGTGCCAGCAGTAAACAGGGGACGAACACCGGGGAGCTGTTTTTT. Its protein product is CASSKQGTNTGELFF.

This clone has more than one count but fewer than ten. The V and J genes are TRBV6-1 and TRBJ2-3; 14 bases fit TRBD2. V lost 4 bases to trimming and J lost 2 bases; unmatched junction nucleotides: 2. The CDR3 runs to 16 residues. CDR1 is MNHNS, CDR2 SASEGT, per germline. The CDR3 DNA follows: TGTGCCAGCAGTGGGACTAGCGGGAGGCCCACAGATACGCAGTATTTT. It encodes CASSGTSGRPTDTQYF.